This entry lists 18 T cell receptor beta chains sequenced from one sample in a study of T cells after yellow fever vaccination. From the 5' RACE reads, TCRdb called clonotypes with MiXCR, one entry per CDR3 protein. The sample lists 200,000 to 300,000 distinct CDR3 sequences, 10% to 15% occurring once. Sample: CD4+ T cells sorted from PBMCs, taken 45 days after the yellow fever booster vaccination. These TCRs come from a man aged 30-40 years who received the YFV17D yellow fever vaccine.

The V and J genes are TRBV6-2 or TRBV6-3 and TRBJ1-5; the match to TRBD1 covers 7 bases. The V and J ends lost 6 bases and 16 bases, in that order; junction bases with no gene match: 12. Germline CDR1 is MNHEY and CDR2 is SVGEGT. There are 12 residues in the CDR3. The CDR3 DNA follows: TGTGCCAGCAGCAGGGGGACAACCTCCCCCCATTTT. Translating it yields CASSRGTTSPHF.

CDR3 in amino acids: CSAKGTAYGYTF. The CDR3 DNA follows: TGCAGTGCAAAGGGGACAGCGTATGGCTACACCTTC. The chain uses TRBV20-1 and TRBJ1-2, with TRBD1 identical over 7 bases. CDR1 and CDR2 (germline): DFQATT, SNEGSKA (reference sequence). The CDR3 is 12 residues long. The ends lost 6 bases at V and 5 bases at J; junction bases unmatched: 6.

This clonotype appeared a few times. The genes are TRBV7-2 and TRBJ2-7; TRBD1 matches 9 bases. This CDR3 is built from 16 residues. Germline assignment: CDR1 SGHTA and CDR2 FQGNSA. Trimming cost V 5 bases and J 3 bases; bases outside gene matches: 11. DNA of the CDR3: TGTGCCAGCAGCCCCCCCGACAGGGGGAGTCTCTACGAGCAGTACTTC. Translating gives CASSPPDRGSLYEQYF.

Only a few counts were recorded for this clonotype. The rearrangement joins TRBV7-2 to TRBJ2-5; no reliable D call. The V end was cut by 0 bases, the J end by 0 bases, with 5 bases between. The germline gives CDR1 SGHTA, CDR2 FQGNSA. This CDR3 region has 14 residues. In DNA form, the CDR3 reads TGTGCCAGCAGCTTAGCGGTGCACCAAGAGACCCAGTACTTC. It specifies CASSLAVHQETQYF.

This clonotype came up many times. This rearrangement joins TRBV7-9 to TRBJ1-5; 7 bases match TRBD1. After removal of 1 base from V and 5 bases from J, the junction contained 2 bases not matched to a gene. The CDR3 length is 14 residues. Germline V CDR1 and CDR2: SEHNR, FQNEAQ (reference sequence). CDR3 amino acids: CASSLGTGDQPQHF. The CDR3, as DNA: TGTGCCAGCAGCTTAGGGACAGGTGATCAGCCCCAGCATTTT.

There are a few counts of this clonotype. This chain connects TRBV20-1 to TRBJ2-2; 10 nucleotides align to TRBD1. The ends lost 7 bases at V and 7 bases at J; junction bases unmatched: 12. The CDR3 contains 15 residues. Germline CDR1 and CDR2: DFQATT and SNEGSKA (reference sequence). The CDR3: CSVPGQGILGGELFF. The CDR3 DNA reads TGCAGTGTTCCGGGACAGGGGATTCTTGGCGGGGAGCTGTTTTTT.

The chain carries TRBV9 and TRBJ2-5, with TRBD2 identical over 8 bases. Germline V CDR1 and CDR2: SGDLS, YYNGEE. CDR3 length: 15 residues. The V and J ends lost 0 bases and 5 bases, in that order; junction bases with no gene match: 6. As DNA, the CDR3 is TGTGCCAGCAGCGTAGCGGGAGGGCCCGGGGAGACCCAGTACTTC. The encoded protein is CASSVAGGPGETQYF.

A few counts support this clonotype. This chain joins TRBV5-1 and TRBJ2-7; D may correspond to TRBD1 or TRBD2 (5 bases each). CDR3 length equals 14 residues. V lost 4 bases and J 0 bases, leaving 11 bases between the germline ends. CDR1 SGHRS and CDR2 YFSETQ come from the germline V gene. In DNA, the CDR3 is TGCGCCAGCAGCGCCGGGGACGGCTCCTACGAGCAGTACTTC. Amino acids: CASSAGDGSYEQYF.

The chain is built from TRBV12-3 or TRBV12-4 and TRBJ2-2; D call uncertain. This CDR3 has 15 amino acids. Trimming removed 5 bases from V and 0 bases from J, with 10 bases in between. This CDR3 is CASSARTPNTGELFF. CDR3 coding DNA: TGTGCCAGCAGTGCTCGAACTCCGAACACCGGGGAGCTGTTTTTT.

CDR3 residues: CASSQGEGTQYF. The DNA for the CDR3 is TGTGCCAGCAGCCAAGGGGAGGGTACGCAGTATTTT. This chain links TRBV3-1 with TRBJ2-3; the match to TRBD2 covers 7 bases. The CDR3 runs 12 residues. The V gene's germline CDR1 is LGHDT and CDR2 YNNKEL (reference sequence). J gave up 8 bases and V 1 base, and 0 bases lay outside the gene matches.

Concerning this clonotype itself: At one end, the junction sequence differs from germline, possibly due to a read error. The chain employs TRBV15 and TRBJ2-1, with D unclear. This CDR3 contains 11 residues. Germline lookup yields CDR1 LNHNV and CDR2 YYDKDF (reference sequence). In DNA form, the CDR3 reads TGTGCCACCAGCAAGAGAGATGAGCAGATCTTC. Encoded protein: CATSKRDEQIF. The full variable domain, its missing parts supplied by reference TRBV15 and TRBJ2-1, is DAMVIQNPRYQVTQFGKPVTLSCSQTLNHNVMYWYQQKSSQAPKLLFHYYDKDFNNEADTPDNFQSRRPNTSFCFLDIRSPGLGDTAMYLCATSKRDEQIFGPGTRLTVL.

This sequence joins TRBV6-2 or TRBV6-3 and TRBJ1-5; TRBD1 matches at 8 bases. The CDR3 sequence is 15 residues long. The germline gives CDR1 MNHEY, CDR2 SVGEGT. The trim removed 7 bases at V and 6 bases at J, leaving 11 bases unmatched. CDR3 nucleotide sequence: TGTGCCAGCATGTCCGGGACAGGCGGGATTCAGCCCCAGCATTTT. This encodes CASMSGTGGIQPQHF.

In this sample, this clonotype turned up a few times. J is TRBJ2-1 and V is TRBV7-9, with 11 bases aligning to TRBD2. This CDR3 has 15 residues. V shed 1 base and J 8 bases; nucleotides not matched to a gene: 4. Germline V gene lookup returns CDR1 SEHNR and CDR2 FQNEAQ (reference sequence). CDR3 coding DNA: TGTGCCAGCAGCTTAGTGGGGACTAGCGGTTATGAGCAGTTCTTC. Translating it yields CASSLVGTSGYEQFF. Full variable domain (missing parts from reference TRBV7-9 and TRBJ2-1): DTGVSQNPRHKITKRGQNVTFRCDPISEHNRLYWYRQTLGQGPEFLTYFQNEAQLEKSRLLSDRFSAERPKGSFSTLEIQRTEQGDSAMYLCASSLVGTSGYEQFFGPGTRLTVL.

The rearrangement joins TRBV15 to TRBJ2-7; D remains unclear. The CDR3 is 14 amino acids. Per the germline V gene, CDR1 is LNHNV and CDR2 is YYDKDF (reference sequence). The V end was cut by 0 bases, the J end by 3 bases, with 9 bases between. CDR3 residues: CATSRDVGNYEQYF. The DNA for the CDR3 is TGTGCCACCAGCAGAGATGTCGGAAACTACGAGCAGTACTTC.

This clonotype was found a few times. The chain recombines TRBV11-2 with TRBJ1-1; D may be TRBD1 (6 bases). The CDR3 is 14 residues long. The V and J ends lost 5 bases and 2 bases respectively, with 12 bases between them. Germline V CDR1 and CDR2: SGHAT, FQNNGV. The CDR3, as DNA: TGTGCCAGCAGCGACACACAGGGAAACACTGAAGCTTTCTTT. Its protein is CASSDTQGNTEAFF. The full variable domain, completed using reference TRBV11-2 and TRBJ1-1, is EAGVAQSPRYKIIEKRQSVAFWCNPISGHATLYWYQQILGQGPKLLIQFQNNGVVDDSQLPKDRFSAERLKGVDSTLKIQPAKLEDSAVYLCASSDTQGNTEAFFGQGTRLTVV.

This clonotype occurred a few times. The chain has TRBV5-1 and TRBJ2-7; 8 nucleotides match TRBD1. Germline V CDR1 and CDR2: SGHRS, YFSETQ. V gave up 0 bases and J gave up 3 bases; unmatched junction bases: 2. The CDR3 length is 14 residues. The CDR3 loop is CASSLGTGNYEQYF. The CDR3 coding sequence is TGCGCCAGCAGCTTGGGGACAGGGAACTACGAGCAGTACTTC.

This chain joins TRBV7-2 and TRBJ2-1; 9 bases agree with TRBD2. The V gene end was trimmed by 4 bases and the J gene end by 2 bases; junction bases not matched to a gene: 6. CDR1 SGHTA and CDR2 FQGNSA come from the germline V gene. The CDR3 totals 16 residues. CDR3 amino acids: CASSYPGLAPYNEQFF. CDR3 nucleotides: TGTGCCAGCAGCTACCCGGGACTAGCCCCCTACAATGAGCAGTTCTTC.

This clonotype was seen more than once but under ten times. The CDR3: CASSFDRVLFF. The CDR3 DNA is TGTGCCAGCAGCTTTGACAGGGTACTGTTTTTT. V usage is TRBV7-9 and J usage is TRBJ1-4, with 7 positions matching TRBD1. The germline V gene has CDR1 SEHNR and CDR2 FQNEAQ (reference sequence). The J segment lost 13 bases and the V segment lost 3 bases, leaving 2 bases of the junction unmatched. This CDR3 is built from 11 residues.